Detailed here is one TCR beta chain. What it binds is not known. The data were produced by immunoSEQ multiplex PCR, yet TCRdb's version contains in-frame clones alone and is incomplete. The sample has about 94,000 clones; 85% to 90% are singletons. The germline gives CDR1 MDHEN, CDR2 SYDVKM. The length of the CDR3 is 16 residues. Trimming shortened V by 1 base and J by 5 bases, and 15 bases separated the two germline ends. The sample comes from a study of a mutant IDH1 vaccine in newly diagnosed glioma. Specified time point: week 47, end of study. Alongside topical imiquimod, each dose of vaccine comprised 300 ug of mutant IDH1 20-mer peptide.

The rearrangement joins TRBV28 to TRBJ2-1; a possible D gene is TRBD2 (6 bases). This specimen was PBMCs, taken from a glioma patient whose treatment included an IDH1 peptide vaccine. The sequence was collected from a woman between 45 and 65 years old with glioma. CDR3 loop: CASSLFGAGSHNEQFF. Written as DNA, the CDR3 is TGTGCCAGCAGTTTATTTGGGGCGGGGTCCCACAATGAGCAGTTCTTC. Based on the CDR3 plus reference TRBV28 and TRBJ2-1, the full variable domain is DVKVTQSSRYLVKRTGEKVFLECVQDMDHENMFWYRQDPGLGLRLIYFSYDVKMKEKGDIPEGYSVSREKKERFSLILESASTNQTSMYLCASSLFGAGSHNEQFFGPGTRLTVL.